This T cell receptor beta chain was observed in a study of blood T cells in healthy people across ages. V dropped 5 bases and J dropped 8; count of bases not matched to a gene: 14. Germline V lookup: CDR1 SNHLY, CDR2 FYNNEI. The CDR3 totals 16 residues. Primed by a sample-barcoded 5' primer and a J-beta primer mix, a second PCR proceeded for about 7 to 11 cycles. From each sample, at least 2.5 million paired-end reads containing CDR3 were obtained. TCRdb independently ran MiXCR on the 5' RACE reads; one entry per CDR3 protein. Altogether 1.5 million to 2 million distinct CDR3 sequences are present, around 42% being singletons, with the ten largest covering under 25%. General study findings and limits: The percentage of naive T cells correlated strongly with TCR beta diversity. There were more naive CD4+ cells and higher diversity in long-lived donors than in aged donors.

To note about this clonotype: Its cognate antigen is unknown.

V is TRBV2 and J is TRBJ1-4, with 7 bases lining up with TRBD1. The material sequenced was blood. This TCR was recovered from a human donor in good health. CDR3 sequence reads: CASSLYGDSFREKLFF. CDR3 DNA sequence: TGTGCCAGCAGTCTCTACGGGGACAGCTTTCGGGAAAAACTGTTTTTT. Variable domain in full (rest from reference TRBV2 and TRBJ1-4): EPEVTQTPSHQVTQMGQEVILRCVPISNHLYFYWYRQILGQKVEFLVSFYNNEISEKSEIFDDQFSVERPDGSNFTLKIRSTKLEDSAMYFCASSLYGDSFREKLFFGSGTQLSVL.